The 10 T cell receptor beta chains given below trace back to one sample, sequenced in a study of early T cells in non-severe SARS-CoV-2 infection. From the 5' RACE reads, TCRdb called clonotypes with MiXCR, one entry per CDR3 protein. This sample has about 59,000 distinct CDR3 sequences, with under 15% found just once. Sequenced here: whole blood, sampled at baseline. The receptors here all came from an adult who was a healthcare worker with PCR-confirmed SARS-CoV-2 infection or an uninfected control (not recorded which).

This clonotype was seen a few times. The V gene is TRBV7-2, the J gene TRBJ2-7; 7 nucleotides agree with TRBD2. Per germline, CDR1 SGHTA and CDR2 FQGNSA. J was trimmed by 3 bases and V by 3 bases; bases with no gene match: 8. The CDR3 is 15 amino acids. The CDR3 loop reads CASSLGTMAGYEQYF. CDR3 DNA: TGTGCCAGCAGCTTGGGGACTATGGCGGGCTACGAGCAGTACTTC.

The chain joins TRBV4-2 to TRBJ1-2, with 8 bases identical to TRBD1. V lost 3 bases to trimming and J lost 4 bases; unmatched junction nucleotides: 4. There are 14 residues in the CDR3. Germline V gene data show CDR1 as LGHNA and CDR2 as YNFKEQ. CDR3 in amino acids: CASSQSGGGYGYTF. CDR3 DNA: TGTGCCAGCAGCCAGTCAGGGGGCGGCTATGGCTACACCTTC.

In DNA form, the CDR3 reads TGCAGTGCTAGAGTACCGGGACAGGGGTACTATGGCTACACCTTC. It codes for CSARVPGQGYYGYTF. The chain employs TRBV20-1 and TRBJ1-2; 10 bases match TRBD1. From germline, CDR1 is DFQATT and CDR2 SNEGSKA (reference sequence). The CDR3 contains 15 residues. Trimming removed 1 base from V and 3 bases from J; junction bases left unmatched: 5.

This clonotype was counted between two and nine times. This chain connects TRBV6-6 to TRBJ1-1; TRBD1 agrees at 9 bases. The germline CDR1 and CDR2 sequences are MNHNY and SVGAGI (reference sequence). V lost 2 bases and J lost 6; bases outside the gene matches: 10. This CDR3 has 16 amino acids. For the CDR3, the DNA is TGTGCCAGCAGTTACAGAGCGGGACAGGGATCGTCTGAAGCTTTCTTT. Translating gives CASSYRAGQGSSEAFF.

This clonotype was seen many times. This chain connects TRBV11-2 to TRBJ2-3; D unresolved. The V and J ends lost 0 bases and 7 bases respectively, with 5 bases between them. Germline V gene data show CDR1 as SGHAT and CDR2 as FQNNGV. The CDR3 covers 12 residues. This CDR3 is CASSLEVNTQYF. The CDR3, as DNA: TGTGCCAGCAGCTTAGAAGTGAATACGCAGTATTTT.

This clonotype was seen only a few times. This chain connects TRBV7-9 to TRBJ2-3; 11 bases fit TRBD2. The CDR3 runs 16 residues. Germline V lookup: CDR1 SEHNR, CDR2 FQNEAQ (reference sequence). J gave up 0 bases and V 5 bases, and 4 bases lay outside the gene matches. CDR3 sequence: CASSLGLAVSTDTQYF. The DNA of the CDR3 is TGTGCCAGCAGCCTGGGACTAGCGGTCAGCACAGATACGCAGTATTTT.

Note on this clonotype: This may stem from a read error, because a much larger clone lies one nucleotide away. The chain has TRBV24-1 and TRBJ2-1; D is possibly TRBD1 (7 bases). The CDR3 spans 16 residues. In germline, CDR1 is KGHDR, CDR2 SFDVKD. CDR3 nucleotide sequence: TGTGCCACCAGTGTTTTGCAGGGGGGCTCCTACAATGAGCAGTTCTTC. Its protein product is CATSVLQGGSYNEQFF.

This clonotype was counted between two and nine times. J is TRBJ1-2 and V is TRBV7-2; D perhaps matches TRBD1 (5 bases). The CDR3 consists of 19 residues. Looked up from germline, CDR1 is SGHTA and CDR2 is FQGNSA. Trimming pared 2 bases from V and 2 bases from J, leaving 24 bases between. Written as DNA, the CDR3 is TGTGCCAGCAGCTTACCGGGGACTCAGGGAGAAGGTGGCAACTATGGCTACACCTTC. Translated, it gives CASSLPGTQGEGGNYGYTF.

There are a few counts of this clonotype. CDR3 sequence (DNA): TGTGCCAGCAGGCTCTCAGGGTTAAGGACAGAACCCCAGCATTTT. As protein: CASRLSGLRTEPQHF. The chain employs TRBV6-6 and TRBJ1-5, with a weak D call TRBD1 (6 bases). The CDR3 totals 15 residues. From germline, CDR1 is MNHNY and CDR2 SVGAGI (reference sequence). V was cut by 6 bases and J by 10 bases, with 22 bases left in between.

In this sample, this clonotype turned up a few times. The chain links TRBV19 to TRBJ2-1; TRBD2 agrees at 13 bases. The V gene's germline CDR1 is LNHDA and CDR2 SQIVND (reference sequence). CDR3 length: 16 amino acids. J gave up 7 bases and V 3 bases, and 6 bases lay outside the gene matches. The CDR3 loop reads CASSIWRTSGRNEQFF. CDR3 nucleotide sequence: TGTGCCAGTAGTATCTGGAGGACTAGCGGGAGAAATGAGCAGTTCTTC. The whole variable domain, filled in from reference TRBV19 and TRBJ2-1, reads DGGITQSPKYLFRKEGQNVTLSCEQNLNHDAMYWYRQDPGQGLRLIYYSQIVNDFQKGDIAEGYSVSREKKESFPLTVTSAQKNPTAFYLCASSIWRTSGRNEQFFGPGTRLTVL.